Below, 16 T cell receptor beta chains from the same sample are listed, as sequenced in a study of cytomegalovirus exposure and HLA in healthy donors. This PCR relied on a set of 60 Vbeta primers and 13 Jbeta primers. Profiling relied on immunoSEQ multiplex PCR, and the TCRdb table lists in-frame clones only, not all of them. The table includes about 210,000 clones, 82% detected once. The specimen sequenced was PBMCs. These receptors all stem from a man in his forties in good health and CMV-seropositive.

The chain uses TRBV5-1 and TRBJ2-1; 7 positions match TRBD1. CDR3 length: 14 residues. CDR1 and CDR2 from the germline V gene are SGHRS and YFSETQ. Trimming removed 1 base from V and 6 bases from J; junction bases left unmatched: 4. The CDR3 DNA reads TGCGCCAGCAGCTTGAACCCAGGGGGCAATGAGCAGTTCTTC. Protein: CASSLNPGGNEQFF.

The chain carries TRBV9 and TRBJ2-1, with 8 positions matching TRBD1. The V gene end was trimmed by 0 bases and the J gene end by 4 bases; junction bases not matched to a gene: 6. Germline assignment: CDR1 SGDLS and CDR2 YYNGEE. This CDR3 comprises 16 residues. The DNA for the CDR3 is TGTGCCAGCAGCGTAGCCCAGGGGGCCTTATACAATGAGCAGTTCTTC. Protein sequence: CASSVAQGALYNEQFF.

The V and J genes are TRBV29-1 and TRBJ2-3, with a possible D match to TRBD2 (6 bases). CDR3 length equals 12 residues. Germline lookup yields CDR1 SQVTM and CDR2 ANQGSEA. Trimming cost V 3 bases and J 7 bases, with 11 bases left between them. In DNA form, the CDR3 reads TGCAGCGTTGAGCGGAGGGACTATACGCAGTATTTT. This translates into CSVERRDYTQYF.

The rearrangement links TRBV12-5 to TRBJ2-4; the match to TRBD2 covers 10 bases. V dropped 4 bases and J dropped 12; count of bases not matched to a gene: 15. CDR1 and CDR2 from the germline V gene are LGHNT and FRNRAP. The CDR3 runs to 16 residues. The CDR3 bases are TGTGCTAGTGGTTCCGCTAGCGGGAGAGACCGTGTGAATCAGTACTTC. Translated: CASGSASGRDRVNQYF.

The chain is built from TRBV7-6 and TRBJ2-3; D may be TRBD1 (6 bases). Trimming shortened V by 5 bases and J by 4 bases, and 19 bases separated the two germline ends. CDR3 length equals 16 residues. The germline gives CDR1 SGHVS, CDR2 FNYEAQ. In nucleotides, the CDR3 is TGTGCCAGCAGCCCCTGGGACATAGGTGGGGCAGATACGCAGTATTTT. Its protein is CASSPWDIGGADTQYF.

A few counts support this clone. The J gene is TRBJ2-7, the V gene TRBV2; no clear D. Trimming left V 3 bases short and J 7 bases short, with 7 bases between. CDR1 and CDR2 from the germline V gene are SNHLY and FYNNEI. This CDR3 comprises 11 residues. In nucleotides, the CDR3 is TGTGCCAGCAGTGATGTTGGGGAGCAGTACGTC. Translating gives CASSDVGEQYV.

The chain combines TRBV27 with TRBJ1-2; tentative D call: TRBD1 (6 bases). CDR1 is MNHEY, CDR2 SMNVEV, per germline (reference sequence). V lost 5 bases, J lost 8 bases, and 18 bases lay in between. The CDR3 sequence is 14 residues long. In DNA, the CDR3 is TGTGCCAGCAGTCCCCGAGGGGGTTGGGGCGGCTACACCTTC. Its translation is CASSPRGGWGGYTF.

The genes are TRBV9 and TRBJ1-1; 7 nucleotides line up with TRBD1. Germline loops: CDR1 SGDLS, CDR2 YYNGEE. The CDR3 extends over 20 amino acids. With 0 bases clipped from V and 4 bases from J, the junction kept 21 bases outside the gene matches. CDR3 coding DNA: TGTGCCAGCAGCGTAGGAGGTGGGACAGAAAACCGCCCTTTCGGCACTGAAGCTTTCTTT. Translating gives CASSVGGGTENRPFGTEAFF.

The V gene is TRBV4-1, the J gene TRBJ2-2; 11 positions agree with TRBD2. Per germline, CDR1 MGHRA and CDR2 YSYEKL. Germline trimming cut 0 bases from V and 4 bases from J; bases unmatched to any gene: 7. The CDR3 is 18 residues long. DNA of the CDR3: TGCGCCAGCAGCCAAGAGTCTAGCGGGAGGATAGGCACCGGGGAGCTGTTTTTT. Translated, it gives CASSQESSGRIGTGELFF.

This chain joins TRBV5-1 and TRBJ2-7; the match to TRBD1 covers 11 bases. The J segment lost 3 bases and the V segment lost 4 bases, leaving 6 bases of the junction unmatched. CDR3 length equals 15 residues. Per germline, CDR1 SGHRS and CDR2 YFSETQ. The CDR3 DNA follows: TGCGCCAGCAGCGCGAGCGGGACAGGGGGCTACGAGCAGTACTTC. It yields the protein CASSASGTGGYEQYF.

A few counts support this clone. The gene calls are TRBV25-1 and TRBJ2-3; D is unclear. The CDR3 extends over 14 amino acids. Trimming cost V 3 bases and J 3 bases, with 10 bases left between them. Germline CDR1 is MGHDK and CDR2 is SYGVNS. The CDR3 loop is CASSDNLSTDTQYF. CDR3 bases: TGTGCCAGCAGTGATAATCTCTCGACAGATACGCAGTATTTT.

The V gene is TRBV27, the J gene TRBJ2-7; 7 nucleotides match TRBD2. V shed 2 bases, J shed 2 bases, and the junction held 9 bases outside the gene matches. The germline CDR1 and CDR2 sequences are MNHEY and SMNVEV (reference sequence). The CDR3 consists of 16 residues. The CDR3 bases are TGTGCCAGCAGTTTAGTAGGGGCGGGAGAAACCTACGAGCAGTACTTC. This codes for CASSLVGAGETYEQYF.

The chain has TRBV6-1 and TRBJ1-2, with D possibly TRBD1 on 5 matching bases. The germline V gene encodes CDR1 MNHNS and CDR2 SASEGT. This CDR3 is built from 12 residues. V lost 7 bases, J lost 7 bases, and 13 bases lay in between. As DNA, the CDR3 is TGTGCCAGCAAGGCAGGGTTGGGTGGCTACACCTTC. Amino acid sequence: CASKAGLGGYTF.

The chain joins TRBV29-1 to TRBJ2-1; 9 positions match TRBD2. V dropped 7 bases and J dropped 6; count of bases not matched to a gene: 10. CDR3 length: 14 residues. The germline gives CDR1 SQVTM, CDR2 ANQGSEA. CDR3 in amino acids: CSAEGVAGVNEQFF. The CDR3 DNA follows: TGCAGCGCCGAAGGGGTAGCGGGAGTCAATGAGCAGTTCTTC.

The table lists this clone with a few counts. The CDR3 coding sequence is TGTGCCAGCAGTGTTCGTTGGACAGGGAACACTGAAGCTTTCTTT. It codes for CASSVRWTGNTEAFF. The V and J genes are TRBV2 and TRBJ1-1, with 7 nucleotides matching TRBD1. Germline V gene lookup returns CDR1 SNHLY and CDR2 FYNNEI. Trimming at V came to 4 bases and at J to 1 base, leaving 6 bases not matched to a gene. The length of the CDR3 is 15 residues.

This chain links TRBV15 with TRBJ1-3; tentatively, D is TRBD1 (5 bases). The V end was cut by 3 bases, the J end by 0 bases, with 12 bases between. The CDR3 is 16 residues long. Germline-derived CDR1 and CDR2 are LNHNV and YYDKDF (reference sequence). The DNA of the CDR3 is TGTGCCACCAGCAGCATAAACAGGAACTCTGGAAACACCATATATTTT. Its protein is CATSSINRNSGNTIYF.